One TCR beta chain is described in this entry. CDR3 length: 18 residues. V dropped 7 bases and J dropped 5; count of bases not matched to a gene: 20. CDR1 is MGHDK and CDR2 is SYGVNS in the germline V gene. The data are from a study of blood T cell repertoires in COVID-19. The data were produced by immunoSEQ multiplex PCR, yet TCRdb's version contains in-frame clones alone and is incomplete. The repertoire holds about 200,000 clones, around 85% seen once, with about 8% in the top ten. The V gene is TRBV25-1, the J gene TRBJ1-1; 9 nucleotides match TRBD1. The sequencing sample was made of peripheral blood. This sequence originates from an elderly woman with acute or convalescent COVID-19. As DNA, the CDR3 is TGTGCCAGCACCTCCACCTGGGGGACAGGGAAGGGTGGAACTGAAGCTTTCTTT. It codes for CASTSTWGTGKGGTEAFF.